This passage covers 7 T cell receptor beta chains from one sample sequenced in a study of shared clonotypes between healthy human individuals. Method: immunoSEQ multiplex PCR; TCRdb's copy keeps in-frame clones and lacks some. The sample includes 2 million to 3 million clones, roughly nine tenths of them seen just once. The specimen sequenced was naive CD4+ T cells sorted from blood. The subset here: CD45RA+ positively selected. The receptors derive from a man between 18 and 29 years old in good health.

The V and J genes are TRBV7-9 and TRBJ2-4; D unresolved. Trimming pared 2 bases from V and 7 bases from J, leaving 6 bases between. Germline V gives CDR1 SEHNR, CDR2 FQNEAQ (reference sequence). CDR3 length equals 12 residues. The CDR3 sequence: CASSLSDNIQYF. The CDR3 DNA follows: TGTGCCAGCAGCTTATCGGACAACATTCAGTACTTC.

The chain couples TRBV5-6 to TRBJ2-5; D remains unclear. Germline values: CDR1 SGHDT, CDR2 YYEEEE. The V end lost 1 base, the J end lost 5 bases, and 9 bases lay between the germline ends. The CDR3 is 13 residues long. The CDR3 region has the DNA TGTGCCAGCAGCTTGCCGCTAAAGGAGACCCAGTACTTC. As protein: CASSLPLKETQYF.

The rearrangement links TRBV28 to TRBJ2-7; D remains unclear. Germline assignment: CDR1 MDHEN and CDR2 SYDVKM. The CDR3 contains 15 residues. With 1 base removed from V and 3 bases from J, the gap between germline ends came to 13 bases. The CDR3 is CASSLLYSQIYEQYF. CDR3 DNA sequence: TGTGCCAGCAGTTTATTATACAGCCAAATCTACGAGCAGTACTTC.

The V gene is TRBV5-1, the J gene TRBJ2-5, with 11 bases aligning to TRBD2. Germline V gene lookup returns CDR1 SGHRS and CDR2 YFSETQ. The CDR3 spans 16 residues. The junction had 9 bases not matched to a gene; V was cut back by 3 bases and J by 5 bases. CDR3 amino acids: CASSSTPLAGEETQYF. The CDR3 bases are TGCGCCAGCAGCTCAACACCACTAGCGGGGGAGGAGACCCAGTACTTC.

The chain joins TRBV30 to TRBJ2-7; D call uncertain. The V gene lost 0 bases and the J gene lost 4 bases, with 10 bases spanning the gap. Germline CDR1 reads GTSNPN; CDR2 reads SVGIG (reference sequence). The CDR3 contains 13 residues. The CDR3 region has the DNA TGTGCCTGGAGTGTCCCCCCGGTATACGAGCAGTACTTC. This translates into CAWSVPPVYEQYF. Variable domain in full (rest from reference TRBV30 and TRBJ2-7): SQTIHQWPATLVQPVGSPLSLECTVEGTSNPNLYWYRQAAGRGLQLLFYSVGIGQISSEVPQNLSASRPQDRQFILSSKKLLLSDSGFYLCAWSVPPVYEQYFGPGTRLTVT.

The rearrangement uses TRBV5-4 and TRBJ1-2, with D tentatively TRBD1 (5 bases). The V gene's germline CDR1 is SGHNT and CDR2 YYREEE (reference sequence). Between the trimmed V and J ends, which lost 0 bases and 4 bases, there was a span of 10 bases. The length of the CDR3 is 14 residues. The chain's CDR3 is CASSLERGVYGYTF. CDR3 nucleotides: TGTGCCAGCAGCTTGGAACGGGGGGTCTATGGCTACACCTTC. The whole variable domain, filled in from reference TRBV5-4 and TRBJ1-2, reads ETGVTQSPTHLIKTRGQQVTLRCSSQSGHNTVSWYQQALGQGPQFIFQYYREEENGRGNFPPRFSGLQFPNYSSELNVNALELDDSALYLCASSLERGVYGYTFGSGTRLTVV.

The V and J genes are TRBV7-9 and TRBJ2-7; D not certain. Germline loops: CDR1 SEHNR, CDR2 FQNEAQ (reference sequence). The CDR3 covers 15 residues. V lost 3 bases, J lost 7 bases, and 19 bases lay in between. The CDR3: CASSFSSPKMVEQYF. The DNA for the CDR3 is TGTGCCAGCAGCTTTTCGTCTCCAAAAATGGTGGAGCAGTACTTC.